This T cell receptor (beta chain) was obtained from a study of beta chain features in type 1 diabetes. Whole-study results and caveats: Patients showed naive, central memory and Treg TCRB repertoires that appeared more similar than those of healthy donors. Patients with Type 1 diabetes showed moderately but significantly shorter TCRB CDR3s in all four CD4+ subsets.

As to this clone: Antigen: not known.

Sorted populations were all over 95% pure. The isolated RNA, all of it, was reverse transcribed, so expressed TCRB transcripts were what got sequenced. Produced via immunoSEQ multiplex PCR; TCRdb's table is partial and in-frame only. The sample includes 95,000 to 150,000 clones, about a sixth of them seen just once. Sequences were obtained from central memory CD4+ T cells from blood. The clonotype was recovered from a man aged 30 to 45 with type 1 diabetes.

Here the CDR3 reads CASSTGLAEAKNIQYF. CDR3 DNA: TGTGCCAGCAGCACAGGACTAGCGGAAGCCAAAAACATTCAGTACTTC. J is TRBJ2-4 and V is TRBV9, with TRBD2 identical over 10 bases. The CDR3 contains 16 residues. The germline CDR1 and CDR2 sequences are SGDLS and YYNGEE. V gave up 4 bases and J gave up 0 bases; unmatched junction bases: 4.